Listed here are 20 T cell receptor beta chains from one sample, sequenced in a study of blood T cells in healthy people across ages. The authors ran a second PCR of roughly 6 to 12 cycles using a sample-barcoded 5' primer and a J-beta primer mix. MiXCR, run by TCRdb on the 5' RACE reads, gives a single entry per CDR3 protein. This table holds over 1.5 million distinct CDR3 sequences, around 50% found once. The source material was blood. The receptor set was obtained from a woman aged 40 to 50 in good health.

The CDR3 region has the DNA TGTGCCAGCAACCCCGGACAGGGGTCCCCTGGGGCCAACGTCCTGACTTTC. It codes for CASNPGQGSPGANVLTF. The J gene is TRBJ2-6, the V gene TRBV6-1; 9 nucleotides align to TRBD1. This CDR3 is built from 17 residues. The trim removed 7 bases at V and 2 bases at J, leaving 9 bases unmatched. Per germline, CDR1 MNHNS and CDR2 SASEGT.

This clonotype was recorded a few times. This chain links TRBV20-1 with TRBJ1-4; the D gene is possibly TRBD1 (5 bases). The ends were cut back, 6 bases at V and 7 bases at J, with 15 bases in the middle. The CDR3 has 13 residues. The germline V gene encodes CDR1 DFQATT and CDR2 SNEGSKA (reference sequence). The CDR3 here is CSAGRDGTEKLFF. DNA for the CDR3: TGCAGTGCGGGAAGGGACGGGACTGAAAAACTGTTTTTT.

The chain recombines TRBV5-1 with TRBJ1-2, with no clear D. V was pared by 7 bases and J by 4 bases, with 17 bases between. The CDR3 totals 14 residues. Per the germline V gene, CDR1 is SGHRS and CDR2 is YFSETQ. The CDR3 here is CASRPPAGIYGYTF. The CDR3 DNA sequence: TGCGCCAGCCGACCTCCGGCGGGGATCTATGGCTACACCTTC.

V gene TRBV6-1 combines with J gene TRBJ2-3; D is perhaps TRBD2 (6 bases). This CDR3 is 13 amino acids long. The V end was cut by 3 bases, the J end by 4 bases, with 8 bases between. Looked up from germline, CDR1 is MNHNS and CDR2 is SASEGT. For the CDR3, the DNA is TGTGCCAGCAGTGAGACTAGACCAGATACGCAGTATTTT. As protein: CASSETRPDTQYF.

The chain recombines TRBV29-1 with TRBJ2-1, with D perhaps TRBD1 or TRBD2 (8 bases each). The J call may be mistaken, given a closer DNA end match to TRBJ2-7. CDR1 and CDR2 (germline): SQVTM, ANQGSEA. This CDR3 has 14 amino acids. CDR3 sequence: CSALQGGGGREQYF. The DNA of the CDR3 is TGCAGCGCCCTACAGGGGGGCGGGGGGAGGGAGCAGTACTTC.

The V and J genes are TRBV7-2 and TRBJ2-5; D is perhaps TRBD2 (7 bases). CDR3 length equals 15 residues. Deletions cut 8 bases from V and 2 bases from J, with 18 bases between. From germline, CDR1 is SGHTA and CDR2 FQGNSA. The CDR3 sequence: CASGRGRGLQETQYF. The CDR3 nucleotides read TGTGCCAGCGGCCGTGGGCGGGGGCTGCAAGAGACCCAGTACTTC.

The chain carries TRBV28 and TRBJ2-1, with D perhaps matching TRBD2 (5 bases). V lost 4 bases to trimming and J lost 5 bases, with 18 bases between them. The CDR3 is 16 residues long. CDR1 MDHEN and CDR2 SYDVKM come from the germline V gene. This CDR3 is CASSSAGDSPDNEQFF. The CDR3 DNA reads as TGTGCCAGCAGTTCGGCCGGGGATTCACCCGACAATGAGCAGTTCTTC.

As for this clonotype: A much larger clone is a single base away; this may be a read error. The V gene is TRBV20-1, the J gene TRBJ2-3, with D unresolved. V gave up 4 bases and J gave up 3 bases, with 11 bases separating them. Germline V gives CDR1 DFQATT, CDR2 SNEGSKA (reference sequence). The CDR3 extends over 13 amino acids. This CDR3 is CSAKGSGTDTQYF. The DNA of the CDR3 is TGCAGTGCTAAAGGATCTGGAACAGATACGCAGTATTTT.

Here the CDR3 DNA reads TGTGCCAGCAGCCGGGACCTCACCGGGGAGCTGTTTTTT. Translated: CASSRDLTGELFF. The chain employs TRBV7-8 and TRBJ2-2; tentatively, D is TRBD1 or TRBD2 (5 bases each). Germline assignment: CDR1 SGHVS and CDR2 FQNEAQ. The CDR3 length is 13 residues. The germline V and J ends were trimmed by 5 bases and 4 bases, with 8 bases remaining between them.

The rearrangement uses TRBV28 and TRBJ2-3; D call uncertain. CDR3 length: 14 amino acids. Trimming removed 6 bases at V and 2 bases at J, with 12 bases between. The germline V gene encodes CDR1 MDHEN and CDR2 SYDVKM. This CDR3 is CASRMYPYTDTQYF. In DNA, the CDR3 is TGTGCCAGCAGAATGTACCCCTACACAGATACGCAGTATTTT.

This clonotype was picked up a small number of times. The V call is TRBV24-1, the J call TRBJ2-3; no clear D. Trimming shortened V by 3 bases and J by 6 bases, and 6 bases separated the two germline ends. Germline V gene lookup returns CDR1 KGHDR and CDR2 SFDVKD. The CDR3 extends over 12 amino acids. In DNA, the CDR3 is TGTGCCACCAGTGATGGACCCGATACGCAGTATTTT. Protein sequence: CATSDGPDTQYF.

This clonotype was detected a few times. The chain's CDR3 is CSANRPPSTDTQYF. The CDR3 DNA is TGCAGTGCTAACCGGCCTCCTAGCACAGATACGCAGTATTTT. V usage is TRBV20-1 and J usage is TRBJ2-3; D is ambiguous. The CDR3 runs to 14 residues. Germline CDR1 and CDR2: DFQATT and SNEGSKA (reference sequence). V lost 4 bases and J lost 0, with 11 bases in between.

In nucleotides, the CDR3 is TGCGCCAGCAGCCGCGAGGGCTCCAAAAACATTCAGTACTTC. As protein: CASSREGSKNIQYF. The chain couples TRBV4-3 to TRBJ2-4; D might be TRBD2 (5 bases). This CDR3 is 14 amino acids long. Germline CDR1 LGHNA, CDR2 YSLEER. The V gene lost 4 bases and the J gene lost 2 bases, with 9 bases spanning the gap.

Only a few counts were recorded for this clonotype. The chain couples TRBV27 to TRBJ2-1; the D call may be TRBD1 or TRBD2 (7 bases each). Germline V gene data show CDR1 as MNHEY and CDR2 as SMNVEV (reference sequence). The CDR3 covers 16 residues. V lost 5 bases, J lost 8 bases, and 22 bases lay in between. The CDR3, as DNA: TGTGCCAGCAGTGAACTAGGGACTAAAGGGGGCTATGAGCAGTTCTTC. Translation gives CASSELGTKGGYEQFF.

There are a few counts of this clonotype. The chain recombines TRBV4-3 with TRBJ1-2; D gene unclear. CDR1 is LGHNA, CDR2 YSLEER, per germline. The V gene lost 0 bases and the J gene lost 4 bases, with 12 bases spanning the gap. CDR3 length equals 15 residues. CDR3 coding DNA: TGCGCCAGCAGCCAAGAAATCGTAGACCCCTATGGCTACACCTTC. Translated, it gives CASSQEIVDPYGYTF.

The V gene is TRBV7-9, the J gene TRBJ1-5; D may be TRBD1 (6 bases). The germline gives CDR1 SEHNR, CDR2 FQNEAQ (reference sequence). This CDR3 has 13 residues. Trimming shortened V by 4 bases and J by 11 bases, and 15 bases separated the two germline ends. CDR3 bases: TGTGCCAGCAGCTACGAGACAGGTGTATCCCAGCATTTT. This codes for CASSYETGVSQHF.

The chain joins TRBV7-2 to TRBJ2-5, with a tentative D call TRBD1 (5 bases). The CDR3 totals 13 residues. Trimming took off 3 bases at V and 4 bases at J, with 9 bases between the two ends. The germline gives CDR1 SGHTA, CDR2 FQGNSA. The CDR3 DNA is TGTGCCAGCAGCTTTGGACAAACAGAGACCCAGTACTTC. Its translation: CASSFGQTETQYF. Complete variable domain (other parts from reference TRBV7-2 and TRBJ2-5): GAGVSQSPSNKVTEKGKDVELRCDPISGHTALYWYRQSLGQGLEFLIYFQGNSAPDKSGLPSDRFSAERTGGSVSTLTIQRTQQEDSAVYLCASSFGQTETQYFGPGTRLLVL.

The CDR3, as DNA: TGCAGCGTTGAAGCTCTGGGACGGACGGGACTCTACGAGCAGTACTTC. As protein: CSVEALGRTGLYEQYF. The rearrangement joins TRBV29-1 to TRBJ2-7; D possibly corresponds to TRBD2 (6 bases). The CDR3 totals 16 residues. V was pared by 1 base and J by 3 bases, with 19 bases between. Germline-derived CDR1 and CDR2 are SQVTM and ANQGSEA.

This chain uses TRBV2 with TRBJ2-1; perhaps D is TRBD1 or TRBD2 (5 bases each). The CDR3 covers 11 residues. Germline CDR1 and CDR2: SNHLY and FYNNEI. The V gene lost 6 bases and the J gene lost 10 bases, with 10 bases spanning the gap. CDR3 amino acids: CASSRGEEQFF. The CDR3 DNA follows: TGTGCCAGCAGCAGAGGGGAGGAGCAGTTCTTC.

In this sample, this clonotype turned up a few times. The V and J genes are TRBV24-1 and TRBJ2-5, with 7 bases lining up with TRBD1. V lost 1 base and J lost 5; bases outside the gene matches: 3. Per the germline V gene, CDR1 is KGHDR and CDR2 is SFDVKD. The CDR3 is 14 amino acids. CDR3 amino acids: CATSDFDRDETQYF. In DNA, the CDR3 is TGTGCCACCAGTGATTTCGACAGGGACGAGACCCAGTACTTC.